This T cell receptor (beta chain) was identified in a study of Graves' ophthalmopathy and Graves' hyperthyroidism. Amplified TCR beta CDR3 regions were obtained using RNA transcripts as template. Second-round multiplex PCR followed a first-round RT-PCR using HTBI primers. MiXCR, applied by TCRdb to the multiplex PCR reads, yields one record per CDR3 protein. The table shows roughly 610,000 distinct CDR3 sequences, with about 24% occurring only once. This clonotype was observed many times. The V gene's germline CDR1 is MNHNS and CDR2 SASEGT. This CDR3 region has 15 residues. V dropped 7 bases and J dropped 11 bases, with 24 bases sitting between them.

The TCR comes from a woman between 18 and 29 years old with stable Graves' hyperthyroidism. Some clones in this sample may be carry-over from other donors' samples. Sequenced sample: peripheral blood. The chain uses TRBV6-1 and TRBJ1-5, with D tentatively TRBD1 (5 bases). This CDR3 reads CASTGGGWGGSAQHF. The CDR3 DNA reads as TGTGCCAGCACCGGGGGTGGGTGGGGTGGATCAGCCCAGCATTTT.